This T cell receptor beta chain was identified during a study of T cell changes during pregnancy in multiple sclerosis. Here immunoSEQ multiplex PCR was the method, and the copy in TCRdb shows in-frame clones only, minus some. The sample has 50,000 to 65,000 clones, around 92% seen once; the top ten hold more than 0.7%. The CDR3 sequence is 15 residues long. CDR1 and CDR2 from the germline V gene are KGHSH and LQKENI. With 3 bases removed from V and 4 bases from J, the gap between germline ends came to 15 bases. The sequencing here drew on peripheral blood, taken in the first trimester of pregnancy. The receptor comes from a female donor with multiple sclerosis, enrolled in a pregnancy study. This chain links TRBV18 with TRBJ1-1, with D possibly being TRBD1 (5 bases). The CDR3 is CASSPAGMGSTEAFF. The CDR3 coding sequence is TGTGCCAGCTCACCGGCAGGGATGGGAAGCACTGAAGCTTTCTTT. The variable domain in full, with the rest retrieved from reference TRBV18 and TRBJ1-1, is NAGVMQNPRHLVRRRGQEARLRCSPMKGHSHVYWYRQLPEEGLKFMVYLQKENIIDESGMPKERFSAEFPKEGPSILRIQQVVRGDSAAYFCASSPAGMGSTEAFFGQGTRLTVV.